The 32 T cell receptor beta chains below come from one sample, sequenced in a study of early T cells in non-severe SARS-CoV-2 infection. TCRdb itself ran the 5' RACE reads through MiXCR, one entry per CDR3 protein. The profile shows roughly 54,000 distinct CDR3 sequences, approximately 5.6% of them singletons. The sample comprised whole blood. The receptors derive from an adult who was a healthcare worker with PCR-confirmed SARS-CoV-2 infection or an uninfected control (not recorded which).

This clonotype is categorized as medium-sized. The V call is TRBV27, the J call TRBJ2-7, with D possibly called TRBD1 or TRBD2 (7 bases each). The CDR3 consists of 16 residues. In germline, CDR1 is MNHEY, CDR2 SMNVEV (reference sequence). V lost 5 bases and J 3 bases, leaving 20 bases between the germline ends. The CDR3 is CASSPLEGGGFYEQYF. The CDR3, as DNA: TGTGCCAGCAGTCCTCTGGAGGGAGGGGGCTTCTACGAGCAGTACTTC.

This chain links TRBV4-2 with TRBJ2-5, with D hard to call. With 5 bases removed from V and 1 base from J, the gap between germline ends came to 11 bases. The CDR3 loop spans 14 amino acids. The germline V gene encodes CDR1 LGHNA and CDR2 YNFKEQ. The CDR3 sequence is CASSVAPPQETQYF. DNA of the CDR3: TGTGCCAGCAGCGTAGCACCCCCCCAAGAGACCCAGTACTTC.

This clonotype was observed a few times. Here the CDR3 reads CASSPLGGPQHF. In nucleotides, the CDR3 is TGTGCCAGCAGTCCCCTGGGGGGGCCCCAGCATTTT. The chain has TRBV7-6 and TRBJ1-5, with D perhaps TRBD1 (5 bases). Germline values: CDR1 SGHVS, CDR2 FNYEAQ. Trimming cost V 6 bases and J 9 bases, with 12 bases left between them. CDR3 length: 12 residues.

This clonotype was detected a few times. This sequence joins TRBV4-3 and TRBJ2-1; no clear D. This CDR3 contains 13 residues. Germline values: CDR1 LGHNA, CDR2 YSLEER. V was shortened by 5 bases and J by 10 bases, with 15 bases between the two germline ends. The CDR3 region has the DNA TGCGCCAGCAGCTCGACCGGAGTGGAGGAGCAGTTCTTC. Protein: CASSSTGVEEQFF.

At least ten counts were recorded for this clonotype. This chain connects TRBV21-1 to TRBJ1-6; TRBD1 reflects the table's D call only, with no check against the DNA. TRBV21-1 is marked as a pseudogene. CDR3 size: 15 residues. The CDR3 sequence: CASSKDNRGDSPLHF. CDR3 in DNA: TGTGCCAGCAGCAAAGATAACAGGGGTGATTCACCCCTCCACTTT.

This clonotype was counted only a few times. The DNA for the CDR3 is TGCAGCGTTCCTTCGGAGGGATTCAATGAGCAGTTCTTC. Translated, it gives CSVPSEGFNEQFF. The V gene is TRBV29-1, the J gene TRBJ2-1, with D possibly TRBD2 on 6 matching bases. V lost 5 bases and J 6 bases, leaving 14 bases between the germline ends. Looked up from germline, CDR1 is SQVTM and CDR2 is ANQGSEA. This CDR3 has 13 residues.

This clonotype was recorded at least ten times. V and J are TRBV30 and TRBJ2-1, with 13 bases that match TRBD2. This CDR3 has 16 residues. Germline CDR1 and CDR2: GTSNPN and SVGIG (reference sequence). The V segment lost 4 bases and the J segment 1 base; nucleotides outside the gene matches: 4. The CDR3 loop is CAWMGLAGLSYNEQFF. The CDR3 nucleotides are TGTGCCTGGATGGGACTAGCGGGGTTATCCTACAATGAGCAGTTCTTC.

This clonotype has at least ten counts. J is TRBJ2-1 and V is TRBV12-3 or TRBV12-4, with 9 nucleotides matching TRBD2. J gave up 7 bases and V 6 bases, and 16 bases lay outside the gene matches. The CDR3 is 17 amino acids. The CDR3 loop is CASRGTSSHTGENEQFF. As DNA, the CDR3 is TGTGCCAGCAGAGGGACTAGCAGCCATACTGGGGAAAATGAGCAGTTCTTC.

This clonotype came up a few times. The rearrangement joins TRBV29-1 to TRBJ2-5; 9 bases map to TRBD2. This CDR3 has 15 amino acids. In germline, CDR1 is SQVTM, CDR2 ANQGSEA. The V segment lost 6 bases and the J segment 6 bases; nucleotides outside the gene matches: 14. The CDR3 DNA reads as TGCAGCGTCGAACTGGCGGGGGGGGTCCGAAAGACCCAGTACTTC. This translates into CSVELAGGVRKTQYF. Combining the CDR3 with reference TRBV29-1 and TRBJ2-5 gives the whole variable domain SAVISQKPSRDICQRGTSLTIQCQVDSQVTMMFWYRQQPGQSLTLIATANQGSEATYESGFVIDKFPISRPNLTFSTLTVSNMSPEDSSIYLCSVELAGGVRKTQYFGPGTRLLVL.

This clonotype was seen more than once but under ten times. The chain links TRBV5-4 to TRBJ2-1, with 7 bases that match TRBD2. Germline loops: CDR1 SGHNT, CDR2 YYREEE (reference sequence). This CDR3 spans 15 amino acids. J was trimmed by 6 bases and V by 0 bases; bases with no gene match: 6. CDR3 sequence: CASSLGEGKSNEQFF. In DNA form, the CDR3 reads TGTGCCAGCAGCTTGGGGGAGGGCAAATCCAATGAGCAGTTCTTC.

This clonotype showed up just a few times. The chain employs TRBV23-1 and TRBJ2-7; D not certain. TRBV23-1 has ORF status, its function being uncertain. With 4 bases removed from V and 5 bases from J, the gap between germline ends came to 15 bases. The CDR3 has 14 amino acids. The DNA for the CDR3 is TGCGCCAGCAGTCCCCACCTCGGGCTGGACGAGCAGTACTTC. Translated, it gives CASSPHLGLDEQYF.

This clonotype turned up a few times. This chain uses TRBV3-1 with TRBJ1-3, with no clear D. CDR3 length equals 11 residues. V lost 0 bases, J lost 10 bases, and 4 bases lay in between. The germline V gene encodes CDR1 LGHDT and CDR2 YNNKEL (reference sequence). The CDR3 bases are TGTGCCAGCAGCCAAGACGCAACCATATATTTT. Protein product: CASSQDATIYF.

This clonotype was seen a few times. V and J are TRBV20-1 and TRBJ1-1, with D perhaps TRBD1 (5 bases). Germline values: CDR1 DFQATT, CDR2 SNEGSKA (reference sequence). CDR3 length equals 13 residues. The germline V and J ends were trimmed by 5 bases and 1 base, with 11 bases remaining between them. The DNA of the CDR3 is TGCAGTGCTCTTGGACATCCGAACACTGAAGCTTTCTTT. This translates into CSALGHPNTEAFF.

This clonotype has ten or more counts. The chain couples TRBV29-1 to TRBJ2-3; D remains ambiguous. CDR3 size: 11 residues. Trimming pared 4 bases from V and 2 bases from J, leaving 4 bases between. Germline CDR1 SQVTM, CDR2 ANQGSEA. The CDR3 spells CSVVPTDTQYF. DNA of the CDR3: TGCAGCGTTGTGCCCACAGATACGCAGTATTTT.

This clonotype was counted at least ten times. The chain recombines TRBV6-5 with TRBJ2-5; the match to TRBD2 covers 13 bases. V was clipped by 6 bases and J by 7 bases; unmatched bases: 8. CDR3 length: 15 residues. Germline values: CDR1 MNHEY, CDR2 SVGAGI. The CDR3 region has the DNA TGTGCCAGCAGCGGCGGGACTAGCGGGGTCGGGACCCAGTACTTC. Protein sequence: CASSGGTSGVGTQYF.

In this sample, this clonotype turned up many times. The gene calls are TRBV9 and TRBJ1-5, with 9 bases aligning to TRBD1. CDR3 length: 14 residues. V shed 0 bases, J shed 5 bases, and the junction held 0 bases outside the gene matches. Per the germline V gene, CDR1 is SGDLS and CDR2 is YYNGEE. This CDR3 is CASSVGTGDQPQHF. DNA for the CDR3: TGTGCCAGCAGCGTAGGGACAGGGGATCAGCCCCAGCATTTT. The variable domain in full, with the rest retrieved from reference TRBV9 and TRBJ1-5, is DSGVTQTPKHLITATGQRVTLRCSPRSGDLSVYWYQQSLDQGLQFLIQYYNGEERAKGNILERFSAQQFPDLHSELNLSSLELGDSALYFCASSVGTGDQPQHFGDGTRLSIL.

This clonotype was counted many times. This sequence joins TRBV13 and TRBJ1-5; D possibly corresponds to TRBD1 (6 bases). Trimming cost V 0 bases and J 10 bases, with 13 bases left between them. Germline CDR1 PRHDT, CDR2 FYEKMQ (reference sequence). This CDR3 spans 14 amino acids. CDR3 residues: CASSLGRTEQPQHF. The DNA for the CDR3 is TGTGCCAGCAGCTTAGGTCGGACAGAGCAACCCCAGCATTTT.

This clonotype has ten or more counts. The chain joins TRBV6-1 to TRBJ1-5; 7 positions match TRBD1. The germline CDR1 and CDR2 sequences are MNHNS and SASEGT. V shed 1 base and J 6 bases; nucleotides not matched to a gene: 6. There are 15 residues in the CDR3. The CDR3, as DNA: TGTGCCAGCAGTGAAGGGGGCAGGGGGACTCAGCCCCAGCATTTT. Protein: CASSEGGRGTQPQHF.

Only a few counts were recorded for this clonotype. The rearrangement uses TRBV24-1 and TRBJ1-2; 9 nucleotides line up with TRBD1. Germline trimming cut 3 bases from V and 4 bases from J; bases unmatched to any gene: 5. Looked up from germline, CDR1 is KGHDR and CDR2 is SFDVKD. The CDR3 runs to 15 residues. CDR3 nucleotides: TGTGCCACCAGTGATCCACAGACAGGGGGCTATGGCTACACCTTC. Amino acid sequence: CATSDPQTGGYGYTF.

This clonotype occurred a few times. This sequence joins TRBV7-3 and TRBJ2-2, with 7 bases that match TRBD1. The CDR3 contains 16 residues. CDR1 and CDR2 from the germline V gene are SGHTA and FQGTGA. Losses at the gene ends were 1 base for V and 2 bases for J; bases not matched to a gene: 4. The CDR3 bases are TGTGCCAGCAGCTTAATGTGGACAGGCAACACCGGGGAGCTGTTTTTT. Translated, it gives CASSLMWTGNTGELFF.

This clonotype was seen repeatedly, ten times or more. V and J are TRBV29-1 and TRBJ2-7, with D possibly TRBD2 on 5 matching bases. V gave up 6 bases and J gave up 9 bases, with 15 bases separating them. Germline V gives CDR1 SQVTM, CDR2 ANQGSEA. CDR3 length: 11 amino acids. The CDR3 DNA reads TGCAGCGTCTCTGGGGTCGAGGGGCAGTACTTC. Translation gives CSVSGVEGQYF.

This clonotype came up a few times. The V gene is TRBV5-1, the J gene TRBJ1-1, with 11 positions matching TRBD1. CDR3 length: 15 amino acids. Trimming at V came to 0 bases and at J to 3 bases, leaving 1 base not matched to a gene. Per the germline V gene, CDR1 is SGHRS and CDR2 is YFSETQ. CDR3 sequence: CASSLEDRGHTEAFF. Written as DNA, the CDR3 is TGCGCCAGCAGCTTGGAGGACAGGGGGCACACTGAAGCTTTCTTT.

This clonotype was observed many times. This chain joins TRBV25-1 and TRBJ1-4, with D uncertain. This CDR3 is 15 amino acids long. CDR1 is MGHDK, CDR2 SYGVNS, per germline. V lost 5 bases and J 3 bases, leaving 13 bases between the germline ends. The CDR3 DNA reads as TGTGCCAGCAGTCAGGCTGGGGTGGCTAATGAAAAACTGTTTTTT. It translates to CASSQAGVANEKLFF. The variable domain in full, completed from reference TRBV25-1 and TRBJ1-4, reads EADIYQTPRYLVIGTGKKITLECSQTMGHDKMYWYQQDPGMELHLIHYSYGVNSTEKGDLSSESTVSRIRTEHFPLTLESARPSHTSQYLCASSQAGVANEKLFFGSGTQLSVL.

This clonotype was recorded many times. The chain recombines TRBV20-1 with TRBJ2-1; D might be TRBD1 or TRBD2, each matching 5 bases. The V end was cut by 8 bases, the J end by 2 bases, with 22 bases between. Germline V gene lookup returns CDR1 DFQATT and CDR2 SNEGSKA (reference sequence). The CDR3 sequence is 16 residues long. CDR3 coding DNA: TGCAGTCCTTTACAGAGGGTGGGGGTAACCTACAATGAGCAGTTCTTC. Translation: CSPLQRVGVTYNEQFF.

The chain uses TRBV12-3 or TRBV12-4 and TRBJ1-2, with a possible D match to TRBD1 (5 bases). Trimming removed 3 bases at V and 6 bases at J, with 14 bases between. There are 14 residues in the CDR3. The CDR3 is CASSLRGRQNGYTF. For the CDR3, the DNA is TGTGCCAGCAGTTTGAGGGGCCGACAGAATGGCTACACCTTC.

This clonotype was picked up many times. This chain uses TRBV12-3 or TRBV12-4 with TRBJ2-7, with 11 bases identical to TRBD2. The CDR3 totals 15 residues. After removal of 4 bases from V and 2 bases from J, the junction contained 4 bases not matched to a gene. CDR3 coding DNA: TGTGCCAGCAGTTCCACTAGCGGGGGCACCTACGAGCAGTACTTC. Its protein is CASSSTSGGTYEQYF.

This clonotype was recorded at least ten times. The chain joins TRBV12-5 to TRBJ1-1; 7 bases match TRBD1. Germline V gene lookup returns CDR1 LGHNT and CDR2 FRNRAP. This CDR3 is 15 amino acids long. Unmatched junction bases numbered 8, after V lost 2 bases and J lost 5 bases. The DNA of the CDR3 is TGTGCTAGTGGTTTGCCCCCGCGACAGGGTACTGAAGCTTTCTTT. It translates to CASGLPPRQGTEAFF. The whole variable domain, remainder taken from reference TRBV12-5 and TRBJ1-1, is DARVTQTPRHKVTEMGQEVTMRCQPILGHNTVFWYRQTMMQGLELLAYFRNRAPLDDSGMPKDRFSAEMPDATLATLKIQPSEPRDSAVYFCASGLPPRQGTEAFFGQGTRLTVV.

This clonotype showed up just a few times. The CDR3 region has the DNA TGTGCCAGCAGCTTAACTGCTGAAAAACTGTTTTTT. It encodes CASSLTAEKLFF. The chain combines TRBV7-2 with TRBJ1-4; D gene unclear. The germline V gene encodes CDR1 SGHTA and CDR2 FQGNSA. This CDR3 is built from 12 residues. V lost 2 bases to trimming and J lost 7 bases, with 5 bases between them. The variable domain in full, completed from reference TRBV7-2 and TRBJ1-4, reads GAGVSQSPSNKVTEKGKDVELRCDPISGHTALYWYRQSLGQGLEFLIYFQGNSAPDKSGLPSDRFSAERTGGSVSTLTIQRTQQEDSAVYLCASSLTAEKLFFGSGTQLSVL.

This clonotype was counted ten times or more. The V call is TRBV11-3, the J call TRBJ2-1; D remains ambiguous. The V gene lost 1 base and the J gene lost 8 bases, with 12 bases spanning the gap. The CDR3 consists of 14 residues. In germline, CDR1 is SGHNT, CDR2 YENEEA. The CDR3 sequence is CASSLGDFFDEQFF. The DNA for the CDR3 is TGTGCCAGCAGCTTAGGGGATTTTTTCGATGAGCAGTTCTTC. Combining the CDR3 with reference TRBV11-3 and TRBJ2-1 gives the whole variable domain EAGVVQSPRYKIIEKKQPVAFWCNPISGHNTLYWYLQNLGQGPELLIRYENEEAVDDSQLPKDRFSAERLKGVDSTLKIQPAELGDSAVYLCASSLGDFFDEQFFGPGTRLTVL.

This clonotype has a count of ten or more. CDR3 sequence reads: CASSPSAGAAYYGYTF. The CDR3 DNA reads as TGTGCCAGCAGCCCTAGTGCCGGGGCCGCCTATTATGGCTACACCTTC. The rearrangement joins TRBV14 to TRBJ1-2, with D possibly matching TRBD1 (5 bases). From germline, CDR1 is SGHDN and CDR2 FVKESK. V lost 4 bases and J 5 bases, leaving 20 bases between the germline ends. The CDR3 totals 16 residues.

This sequence joins TRBV5-6 and TRBJ1-5, with 7 bases identical to TRBD1. The CDR3 spans 16 residues. V gave up 1 base and J gave up 5 bases; unmatched junction bases: 9. Germline V gives CDR1 SGHDT, CDR2 YYEEEE. CDR3 bases: TGTGCCAGCAGCTTGAAGTCTGGACAGGCCGATCAGCCCCAGCATTTT. This translates into CASSLKSGQADQPQHF.

The rearrangement uses TRBV7-8 and TRBJ2-1; D is uncertain. In germline, CDR1 is SGHVS, CDR2 FQNEAQ. This CDR3 contains 11 residues. V was clipped by 1 base and J by 9 bases, with 4 bases between them. DNA for the CDR3: TGTGCCAGCAGCTTAGGTCCTGAGCAGTTCTTC. Protein product: CASSLGPEQFF.